These 28 T cell receptor beta chains originate from one sample sequenced in a study of T cell repertoires in cytomegalovirus infection. Their antigens are not known. TCRdb reanalysed the reads using MiXCR and keeps one entry per CDR3 protein. The repertoire holds under 300,000 distinct CDR3 sequences, with about 20% as singletons. Specimen: cultured PBMCs, collected from culture after CMV antigen stimulation. These receptors originate from a human donor in good health (CMV status not recorded). Some clones in this sample may be carry-over from other donors' samples.

This clonotype appeared many times. This chain uses TRBV11-1 with TRBJ2-1; no clear D gene. The CDR3 is 14 amino acids. V dropped 6 bases and J dropped 9 bases, with 18 bases sitting between them. Germline CDR1 SGHAT, CDR2 FQDESV (reference sequence). DNA for the CDR3: TGTGCCAGCAGACCCAATGCAGTGAACGGTGAGCAGTTCTTC. Protein: CASRPNAVNGEQFF.

The J gene is TRBJ2-7, the V gene TRBV7-2, with 13 bases that match TRBD2. CDR1 is SGHTA, CDR2 FQGNSA, per germline. J was trimmed by 3 bases and V by 5 bases; bases with no gene match: 7. The CDR3 runs to 16 residues. In DNA, the CDR3 is TGTGCCAGCAGCCCCCGACTAGCGGGAGGAGTCTACGAGCAGTACTTC. This gives the protein CASSPRLAGGVYEQYF.

This clonotype was observed many times. The V gene is TRBV7-2, the J gene TRBJ1-2; D is ambiguous. Germline V gene data show CDR1 as SGHTA and CDR2 as FQGNSA. Trimming removed 5 bases at V and 8 bases at J, with 18 bases between. The CDR3 sequence is 14 residues long. In nucleotides, the CDR3 is TGTGCCAGCAGCCGTACCGAAGACCATGGAGGCTACACCTTC. This encodes CASSRTEDHGGYTF.

This clonotype has more than one count but fewer than ten. The rearrangement links TRBV29-1 to TRBJ1-2; D is unresolved. The CDR3 is 15 residues long. Germline CDR1 is SQVTM and CDR2 is ANQGSEA. Trimming pared 7 bases from V and 3 bases from J, leaving 21 bases between. DNA of the CDR3: TGCAGCGGGTCGGGTGACCGACTTGACTACTATGGCTACACCTTC. This encodes CSGSGDRLDYYGYTF.

There are many counts of this clonotype. The chain links TRBV7-6 to TRBJ2-5; perhaps TRBD2 as D (6 bases). CDR3 length equals 15 residues. In germline, CDR1 is SGHVS, CDR2 FNYEAQ. V lost 5 bases and J lost 4, with 17 bases in between. CDR3 loop: CASSTTGKAGETQYF. CDR3 DNA sequence: TGTGCCAGCAGCACCACGGGGAAAGCGGGAGAGACCCAGTACTTC.

This clonotype has only a few counts. The rearrangement uses TRBV27 and TRBJ2-5; perhaps TRBD2 as D (6 bases). In germline, CDR1 is MNHEY, CDR2 SMNVEV (reference sequence). The length of the CDR3 is 14 residues. Trimming cost V 5 bases and J 8 bases, with 18 bases left between them. The CDR3 bases are TGTGCCAGCAGTACCCCCCTAGCGCGCGGTACCCAGTACTTC. Protein: CASSTPLARGTQYF.

This clonotype was found a few times. The rearrangement joins TRBV29-1 to TRBJ2-4, with no clear D. In germline, CDR1 is SQVTM, CDR2 ANQGSEA. The CDR3 length is 13 residues. Trimming removed 7 bases from V and 0 bases from J, with 10 bases in between. The chain's CDR3 is CSATGLAKNIQYF. The CDR3 DNA is TGCAGCGCCACCGGGTTAGCCAAAAACATTCAGTACTTC.

V and J are TRBV29-1 and TRBJ2-2, with D uncertain. The CDR3 is 15 residues long. Germline lookup yields CDR1 SQVTM and CDR2 ANQGSEA. Deletions cut 0 bases from V and 1 base from J, with 9 bases between. The CDR3 protein is CSVEDRQVNTGELFF. The CDR3 region has the DNA TGCAGCGTTGAAGACAGGCAGGTGAACACCGGGGAGCTGTTTTTT.

The sample holds many counts of this clonotype. The chain joins TRBV7-2 to TRBJ1-3; tentatively, D is TRBD1 (6 bases). The CDR3 has 15 amino acids. V was shortened by 5 bases and J by 3 bases, with 14 bases between the two germline ends. Germline loops: CDR1 SGHTA, CDR2 FQGNSA. The CDR3 is CASSRRQAFGNTIYF. Written as DNA, the CDR3 is TGTGCCAGCAGCCGACGACAGGCATTTGGAAACACCATATATTTT.

The V and J genes are TRBV12-3 or TRBV12-4 and TRBJ2-4, with D unclear. The CDR3 length is 12 residues. V lost 3 bases to trimming and J lost 5 bases, with 5 bases between them. CDR3 sequence reads: CASSFAQNIQYF. The CDR3 nucleotides read TGTGCCAGCAGTTTTGCCCAAAACATTCAGTACTTC.

The chain carries TRBV29-1 and TRBJ2-1, with TRBD2 as a possible D gene (6 bases). Germline V gives CDR1 SQVTM, CDR2 ANQGSEA. Trimming shortened V by 5 bases and J by 5 bases, and 13 bases separated the two germline ends. The length of the CDR3 is 13 residues. The CDR3 coding sequence is TGCAGCGTTAGGGGTGGAGGGGACAATGAGCAGTTCTTC. It is translated as CSVRGGGDNEQFF.

The rearrangement links TRBV11-3 to TRBJ2-1; 7 nucleotides line up with TRBD1. The CDR3 is made up of 13 amino acids. Germline lookup yields CDR1 SGHNT and CDR2 YENEEA. Trimming cost V 2 bases and J 8 bases; bases outside gene matches: 3. The CDR3 DNA follows: TGTGCCAGCAGCTTAATAAGGGGGCATGAGCAGTTCTTC. Translated: CASSLIRGHEQFF.

This chain links TRBV28 with TRBJ1-5; TRBD1 matches at 8 bases. Per germline, CDR1 MDHEN and CDR2 SYDVKM. Losses at the gene ends were 7 bases for V and 6 bases for J; bases not matched to a gene: 11. This CDR3 has 15 residues. The DNA for the CDR3 is TGTGCCAGCACCCCGACAGGGGAAAGAAGTCAGCCCCAGCATTTT. Translation gives CASTPTGERSQPQHF.

The chain has TRBV15 and TRBJ1-6; a possible D gene is TRBD1 (5 bases). V dropped 0 bases and J dropped 10 bases, with 13 bases sitting between them. The CDR3 covers 15 residues. Per the germline V gene, CDR1 is LNHNV and CDR2 is YYDKDF (reference sequence). The CDR3: CATSREGQGVSPLHF. The CDR3 coding sequence is TGTGCCACCAGCAGAGAGGGGCAGGGAGTCTCACCCCTCCACTTT.

This clonotype turned up a few times. V is TRBV6-2 or TRBV6-3 and J is TRBJ1-5; D not resolved. The V end lost 0 bases, the J end lost 6 bases, and 6 bases lay between the germline ends. The CDR3 contains 13 residues. Germline assignment: CDR1 MNHEY and CDR2 SVGEGT. The CDR3 DNA follows: TGTGCCAGCAGTTACTCGACGGGTCAGCCCCAGCATTTT. Amino acid sequence: CASSYSTGQPQHF.

The CDR3 loop is CASSSSGEPLGKLFF. DNA for the CDR3: TGTGCCAGCAGCTCGTCAGGGGAGCCGTTGGGGAAACTGTTTTTT. The chain joins TRBV7-8 to TRBJ1-4; tentative D call: TRBD1 (6 bases). Trimming stripped 4 bases from V and 11 bases from J, with 20 bases between. Looked up from germline, CDR1 is SGHVS and CDR2 is FQNEAQ. The CDR3 covers 15 residues.

The chain uses TRBV7-9 and TRBJ2-1, with 11 bases identical to TRBD1. This CDR3 is 14 amino acids long. Germline CDR1 is SEHNR and CDR2 is FQNEAQ (reference sequence). The junction had 6 bases not matched to a gene; V was cut back by 5 bases and J by 9 bases. The CDR3 sequence: CASSRGQGASEQFF. CDR3 DNA sequence: TGTGCCAGCAGCCGAGGACAGGGGGCCAGTGAGCAGTTCTTC.

At least ten counts were recorded for this clonotype. The rearrangement links TRBV7-9 to TRBJ2-5; D gene unclear. Deletions cut 3 bases from V and 1 base from J, with 6 bases between. CDR3 length equals 13 residues. Germline CDR1 SEHNR, CDR2 FQNEAQ (reference sequence). As DNA, the CDR3 is TGTGCCAGCAGCTTGTTGCTCCAAGAGACCCAGTACTTC. It translates to CASSLLLQETQYF.

The V gene is TRBV2, the J gene TRBJ2-3, with 9 bases aligning to TRBD1. V shed 6 bases, J shed 4 bases, and the junction held 5 bases outside the gene matches. CDR1 SNHLY and CDR2 FYNNEI come from the germline V gene. This CDR3 has 14 residues. For the CDR3, the DNA is TGTGCCAGCAGCGGACAGGGGATGGCAGATACGCAGTATTTT. The encoded protein is CASSGQGMADTQYF.

This clonotype was observed at least ten times. The chain carries TRBV7-2 and TRBJ2-6; tentatively, D is TRBD1 or TRBD2 (6 bases each). CDR3 length equals 19 residues. Trimming took off 1 base at V and 0 bases at J, with 16 bases between the two ends. The V gene's germline CDR1 is SGHTA and CDR2 FQGNSA. CDR3 in amino acids: CASSLVAGHLISGANVLTF. The CDR3 nucleotides are TGTGCCAGCAGCTTAGTCGCGGGACACCTGATCTCTGGGGCCAACGTCCTGACTTTC.

In this sample, this clonotype turned up a few times. This chain connects TRBV7-9 to TRBJ2-5, with a possible D match to TRBD2 (5 bases). Germline V CDR1 and CDR2: SEHNR, FQNEAQ (reference sequence). The CDR3 is 17 amino acids. V was trimmed by 5 bases and J by 4 bases, leaving 23 bases between them. The CDR3 DNA is TGTGCCAGCAGCACCGATACGGGGAAAGGGTTAGGAGAGACCCAGTACTTC. It codes for CASSTDTGKGLGETQYF. Combining the CDR3 with reference TRBV7-9 and TRBJ2-5 gives the whole variable domain DTGVSQNPRHKITKRGQNVTFRCDPISEHNRLYWYRQTLGQGPEFLTYFQNEAQLEKSRLLSDRFSAERPKGSFSTLEIQRTEQGDSAMYLCASSTDTGKGLGETQYFGPGTRLLVL.

This clonotype was detected a few times. The chain joins TRBV6-5 to TRBJ2-5, with TRBD2 matching 9 bases. The CDR3 consists of 15 residues. The germline CDR1 and CDR2 sequences are MNHEY and SVGAGI. Germline trimming cut 3 bases from V and 5 bases from J; bases unmatched to any gene: 7. CDR3 loop: CASSYGGRAGETQYF. The DNA for the CDR3 is TGTGCCAGCAGTTATGGCGGGAGGGCCGGGGAGACCCAGTACTTC.

This clonotype came up many times. The rearrangement joins TRBV7-2 to TRBJ2-3; D unresolved. The germline V gene has CDR1 SGHTA and CDR2 FQGNSA. This CDR3 is 14 amino acids long. V lost 4 bases, J lost 5 bases, and 13 bases lay in between. The CDR3 sequence is CASSSSPVVDTQYF. The CDR3 nucleotides are TGTGCCAGCAGCTCCTCCCCCGTGGTAGATACGCAGTATTTT. The complete variable domain, with remaining parts taken from reference TRBV7-2 and TRBJ2-3, reads GAGVSQSPSNKVTEKGKDVELRCDPISGHTALYWYRQSLGQGLEFLIYFQGNSAPDKSGLPSDRFSAERTGGSVSTLTIQRTQQEDSAVYLCASSSSPVVDTQYFGPGTRLTVL.

J is TRBJ2-7 and V is TRBV12-5; the D gene is possibly TRBD2 (5 bases). Per germline, CDR1 LGHNT and CDR2 FRNRAP. Trimming pared 1 base from V and 0 bases from J, leaving 10 bases between. CDR3 length: 15 residues. The CDR3 nucleotides are TGTGCTAGTGGTTTGGGAGCGGAAAGCTCCTACGAGCAGTACTTC. Translation gives CASGLGAESSYEQYF.

This clonotype has a handful of counts. The rearrangement links TRBV12-3 or TRBV12-4 to TRBJ1-4, with D unresolved. This CDR3 has 15 residues. Trimming pared 5 bases from V and 7 bases from J, leaving 17 bases between. DNA for the CDR3: TGTGCCAGCAGTAGGATGGGCAGGTCGTCTGAAAAACTGTTTTTT. Translated, it gives CASSRMGRSSEKLFF.

This clonotype was recorded a few times. V usage is TRBV6-2 or TRBV6-3 and J usage is TRBJ2-7, with a possible D match to TRBD2 (7 bases). V was cut by 2 bases and J by 1 base, with 12 bases left in between. The CDR3 spans 15 residues. From germline, CDR1 is MNHEY and CDR2 SVGEGT. Here the CDR3 DNA reads TGTGCCAGCAGTTACGCGGGGGCCCTTTCCTACGAGCAGTACGTC. Encoded protein: CASSYAGALSYEQYV.

Turning to this clonotype: Being one base from a much bigger clone, this may be a read error. The chain couples TRBV7-2 to TRBJ1-2; tentatively, D is TRBD1 (5 bases). Germline assignment: CDR1 SGHTA and CDR2 FQGNSA. The CDR3 sequence is 15 residues long. CDR3 sequence: CANSPSTVSNYGYTF. In DNA form, the CDR3 reads TGTGCCAACAGCCCCTCGACAGTTTCTAACTATGGCTACACCTTC.

This clonotype was found a few times. The rearrangement joins TRBV12-3 or TRBV12-4 to TRBJ1-4; D call uncertain. The CDR3 runs to 14 residues. The V end lost 6 bases, the J end lost 0 bases, and 8 bases lay between the germline ends. The CDR3 reads CASRQRSTNEKLFF. CDR3 nucleotide sequence: TGTGCCAGCAGACAGCGATCAACTAATGAAAAACTGTTTTTT.